Listed below are T cell receptor beta chains from one sample, sequenced in a study of blood T cell repertoires in COVID-19. Using immunoSEQ multiplex PCR, the repertoire was profiled, and TCRdb retains in-frame clones only, with some absent. The data contain approximately 400,000 clones, roughly 91% of them singletons. The specimen sequenced was PBMCs or T cells enriched from blood (not recorded which). The receptors derive from a woman between 18 and 30 years old who had recovered from COVID-19. CDR3s include the opening cysteine and the closing phenylalanine or tryptophan. Each record gives: J gene, V gene, D gene, clone size, CDR3 protein, CDR3 DNA. A D gene is named only where the DNA matches it firmly. Where a row states a size, it is once, few, many or the class of an expanded clone; other rows omit it.

>TRBJ1-1|TRBV30|TRBD1|.
CAADGADRGKLGTEAFF
TGTGCCGCCGATGGGGCGGACAGGGGGAAATTGGGTACTGAAGCTTTCTTT
>TRBJ1-5|TRBV4-3|.|.
CASSQDARGDQPQHF
TGCGCCAGCAGCCAAGATGCCAGGGGTGATCAGCCCCAGCATTTT
>TRBJ2-3|TRBV11-2|.|.
CASSLMAAYTDTQYF
TGTGCCAGCAGCTTAATGGCGGCTTACACAGATACGCAGTATTTT
>TRBJ1-2|TRBV7-6|.|few
CASSSGLFYGYTF
TGTGCCAGCAGCTCCGGACTGTTCTATGGCTACACCTTC
>TRBJ2-1|TRBV4-3|.|.
CASSQDRVTYNEQFF
TGCGCCAGCAGCCAGGACAGAGTTACCTACAATGAGCAGTTCTTC
>TRBJ1-2|TRBV27|TRBD1|once
CASSLDRVGYGYTF
TGTGCCAGCAGTTTAGACAGGGTAGGCTATGGCTACACCTTC
>TRBJ1-6|TRBV3-1/TRBV3-2|.|.
CASSPRGVNSPLHF
TGTGCCAGCAGCCCCAGGGGAGTCAATTCACCCCTCCACTTT
>TRBJ1-2|TRBV12-3/TRBV12-4|TRBD1|.
CASSSRDSYGYTF
TGTGCCAGCAGTTCCCGGGACAGCTATGGCTACACCTTC
>TRBJ1-1|TRBV27|TRBD1|.
CASRVQGKNTEAFF
TGTGCCAGCAGAGTACAGGGGAAGAACACTGAAGCTTTCTTT
>TRBJ2-1|TRBV11-2|TRBD2|.
CASSFEGRGTYNEQFF
TGTGCCAGCAGCTTTGAGGGGCGGGGGACCTACAATGAGCAGTTCTTC
>TRBJ2-3|TRBV5-5|TRBD2|.
CASSYGTRELGTQYF
TGTGCCAGCAGCTACGGGACTAGAGAATTGGGTACGCAGTATTTT
>TRBJ1-4|TRBV2|.|.
CASSPGRGGDEKLFF
TGTGCCAGCAGTCCCGGCCGGGGGGGTGATGAAAAACTGTTTTTT
>TRBJ2-2|TRBV5-6|.|.
CASSLLASSQPGELFF
TGTGCCAGCAGCTTGCTAGCCTCCAGTCAACCCGGGGAGCTGTTTTTT
>TRBJ1-3|TRBV7-6|TRBD1|few
CASSINRGRGSGNTIYF
TGTGCCAGCAGCATAAACAGGGGGCGCGGGTCTGGAAACACCATATATTTT
>TRBJ2-2|TRBV5-5|.|.
CASSLFPGNTGELFF
TGTGCCAGCAGCTTGTTCCCAGGGAACACCGGGGAGCTGTTTTTT
>TRBJ1-3|TRBV6-2/TRBV6-3|.|.
CASSYSTGGGNTIYF
TGTGCCAGCAGTTACTCGACGGGGGGAGGAAACACCATATATTTT
>TRBJ1-5|TRBV3-1/TRBV3-2|.|.
CASAETVGNQPQHF
TGTGCCAGCGCCGAGACAGTAGGCAATCAGCCCCAGCATTTT
>TRBJ2-1|TRBV7-2|.|.
CASSLNTGLYNEQFF
TGTGCCAGCAGCTTAAACACTGGACTCTACAATGAGCAGTTCTTC
>TRBJ1-1|TRBV6-5|.|few
CASSYEWLRNTEAFF
TGTGCCAGCAGTTACGAATGGCTCAGGAACACTGAAGCTTTCTTT
>TRBJ2-7|TRBV7-2|TRBD2|.
CASSLASTSGGPGEQYF
TGTGCCAGCAGCTTAGCCTCTACTAGCGGGGGGCCGGGCGAGCAGTACTTC
>TRBJ2-7|TRBV2|TRBD1|.
CASRDRVEQYF
TGTGCCAGCAGAGACAGGGTCGAGCAGTACTTC
>TRBJ2-1|TRBV9|.|.
CASGGAHYNEQFF
TGTGCCAGCGGGGGGGCACACTACAATGAGCAGTTCTTC
>TRBJ2-1|TRBV6-5|.|.
CATLSPNSYNEQFF
TGTGCCACCCTTTCGCCAAATAGTTACAATGAGCAGTTCTTC
>TRBJ1-5|TRBV11-1|TRBD1|.
CASSLDRGQPQHF
TGTGCCAGCAGCTTAGACAGGGGTCAGCCCCAGCATTTT
>TRBJ2-5|TRBV7-9|TRBD2|.
CASSSPAGGPETQYF
TGTGCCAGCAGCTCCCCGGCGGGGGGGCCAGAGACCCAGTACTTC
>TRBJ2-5|TRBV6-5|TRBD2|.
CASSRGGETQYF
TGTGCCAGCAGTCGCGGGGGGGAGACCCAGTACTTC